This TCR beta chain comes out of a study of blood T cell repertoires in COVID-19 (dated by TCRdb to 2020 to 2021). Looking at the study overall: Collaborator samples came from the United States, Italy and Spain and covered acute and convalescent phases of COVID-19. The prospective study material was composed of cDNA or gDNA derived from T cells, B-cell-depleted T cells, or PBMCs. Subjects who had been exposed to COVID-19, were actively infected with it, or had recovered from it provided the deeply sampled blood TCRbeta repertoires that made up the dataset. The repertoires were released in a freely available public database intended as a resource for research on the immune response to SARS-CoV-2. Samples came from the ongoing ImmuneRACE study (first 160 participants) plus 1,254 subjects from 6 global collaborators. Nearly every sample came with metadata listing a de-identified subject ID, COVID-19 status, age in years and sex. Where HLA class I and class II types were available, the types were taken from metadata supplied by the sample provider, not from assay-based typing.

Points on this clone: There is no known antigen for this receptor. Base-call qualities are not available, and no considerably larger clone is one nucleotide away.

General conclusions and limits of the study: The quantity of clinical and demographic metadata differed by source and by participant and was supplied without curation.

Trimming takes 6 bases off V and 4 bases off J; junction bases not matched to a gene: 12. CDR1 and CDR2, looked up from the germline V gene, are MNHEY and SVGEGT. There are 16 amino acids in the CDR3, from cysteine to phenylalanine inclusive. The read is trimmed to its CDR3 DNA, 48 bases read in frame from base 1. The immunoSEQ Assay, a bias-controlled multiplex PCR, was used to amplify TCRbeta CDR3 regions from genomic DNA. Processing in the source paper ran as follows. Nucleated cell counts per sample were estimated from amplification of reference gene primers within the assay. To quantify the absolute abundance of each unique TCRbeta CDR3 rearrangement, sequence reads were collapsed and filtered. For each sample, productive Simpson clonality was calculated as the square root of Simpson's diversity index across productive rearrangements. TCRdb's version of the immuneACCESS table is confined to in-frame rearrangements and falls short of the full clone set. An unresolved V gene accounts for under half of the shortfall where checked; the remainder is of unknown origin. V and J calls and clone size are as listed in that table; D and trimming were resolved from the DNA. The sample table records about 210,000 clones; 82% of these occur just once. The top ten clonotypes cover around 12% of the sample.

The collaborating institutions used their own protocols to collect whole blood in K2EDTA tubes. For TCRbeta analysis, collaborator samples were shipped as frozen whole blood, as isolated PBMCs, or as DNA extracted from either sample type. The chain is made from TRBV6-2 or TRBV6-3 and TRBJ2-7, and 10 junction bases match TRBD1. The receptor comes from a woman in her 40s with acute or convalescent COVID-19. The sequencing sample was made of peripheral blood. This receptor has the CDR3 CASSLRPGQGMYEQYF. The sequence in DNA is TGTGCCAGCAGCCTTCGACCGGGACAGGGGATGTACGAGCAGTACTTC.